One sample yielded the 10 T cell receptor beta chains listed below, sequenced in a study of T cell repertoires in ileal Crohn's disease (dated by TCRdb to the late 2010s). Library preparation was by the immunoSEQ multiplex PCR assay. TCRdb carries this immuneACCESS record with in-frame sequences only. Its versions omit some clonotypes, under half of them owing to an unresolved V gene in the studies checked, with the rest unexplained. For this sample the table gives 15,000 to 20,000 clones, of which around 66% were detected only once. In total, the top ten clones hold 5.3% of the sample. The sample was ileal tissue. The source of these receptors is an adult with Crohn's disease.

The V call is TRBV6-1, the J call TRBJ2-1; the D gene is possibly TRBD1 (7 bases). Trimming took 4 bases from V and 6 from J, leaving 10 bases between them. The CDR3 covers 13 residues. Looked up from germline, CDR1 is MNHNS and CDR2 is SASEGT. The CDR3 loop reads CASSGQGGNEQFF. The DNA of the CDR3 is TGTGCCAGCAGTGGGCAGGGGGGCAATGAGCAGTTCTTC.

This chain links TRBV5-1 with TRBJ2-6; D perhaps matches TRBD2 (6 bases). Germline values: CDR1 SGHRS, CDR2 YFSETQ. Trimming took 6 bases from V and 0 from J, leaving 10 bases between them. The CDR3 runs 15 residues. In nucleotides, the CDR3 is TGCGCCAGCAAGGAGGGAACCTCTGGGGCCAACGTCCTGACTTTC. Amino acid sequence: CASKEGTSGANVLTF.

As regards this clone: Other DNA sequences in the same sample also yield this CDR3. The V and J genes are TRBV28 and TRBJ1-1; weak D call: TRBD1 (5 bases). The CDR3 has 15 amino acids. The V end was cut by 5 bases, the J end by 5 bases, with 18 bases between. The germline CDR1 and CDR2 sequences are MDHEN and SYDVKM. The CDR3 bases are TGTGCCAGCAGTGAATATGGGGGGGATACGACTGAAGCTTTCTTT. It translates to CASSEYGGDTTEAFF.

The genes are TRBV5-1 and TRBJ1-4; D might be TRBD1 (5 bases). Trimming pared 0 bases from V and 5 bases from J, leaving 17 bases between. The CDR3 contains 17 residues. Per the germline V gene, CDR1 is SGHRS and CDR2 is YFSETQ. The CDR3 loop is CASSLAPGRGENEKLFF. Written as DNA, the CDR3 is TGCGCCAGCAGCTTGGCCCCAGGTCGGGGGGAGAATGAAAAACTGTTTTTT.

CDR3 nucleotide sequence: TGTGCCAGCAGCATTCAGGGCAACCTTGAAAAACTGTTTTTT. Translated, it gives CASSIQGNLEKLFF. The gene calls are TRBV6-6 and TRBJ1-4; weak D call: TRBD1 (5 bases). V shed 6 bases and J shed 7 bases, with 15 bases lying between them. Germline loops: CDR1 MNHNY, CDR2 SVGAGI (reference sequence). The CDR3 is 14 amino acids.

CDR3 bases: TGTGCCAGCACCCCCTCAGGACAAGAGACCCAGTACTTC. Translating it yields CASTPSGQETQYF. This chain links TRBV28 with TRBJ2-5; D is ambiguous. Germline-derived CDR1 and CDR2 are MDHEN and SYDVKM. The CDR3 spans 13 residues. V lost 7 bases to trimming and J lost 2 bases, with 11 bases between them.

V usage is TRBV5-1 and J usage is TRBJ2-5; D is perhaps TRBD2 (6 bases). CDR1 SGHRS and CDR2 YFSETQ come from the germline V gene. The V and J ends lost 1 base and 0 bases respectively, with 10 bases between them. CDR3 length: 15 residues. CDR3 sequence (DNA): TGCGCCAGCAGCTTGTGGGCGGGACACCAAGAGACCCAGTACTTC. Amino acid sequence: CASSLWAGHQETQYF.

This clone appeared a few times. The chain's CDR3 is CASRREGYNEQFF. CDR3 DNA sequence: TGTGCCAGCAGGCGGGAGGGCTACAATGAGCAGTTCTTC. The chain carries TRBV6-5 and TRBJ2-1; TRBD2 aligns across 9 bases. The CDR3 consists of 13 residues. J was trimmed by 3 bases and V by 6 bases; bases with no gene match: 0. Per germline, CDR1 MNHEY and CDR2 SVGAGI.

This clone was found once. The chain carries TRBV18 and TRBJ2-7, with TRBD2 matching over 8 bases. The CDR3 spans 15 residues. Germline trimming cut 0 bases from V and 2 bases from J; bases unmatched to any gene: 3. From germline, CDR1 is KGHSH and CDR2 LQKENI. The DNA of the CDR3 is TGTGCCAGCTCACCACCGTTAGCGGGAACCTACGAGCAGTACTTC. Encoded protein: CASSPPLAGTYEQYF.

The rearrangement uses TRBV27 and TRBJ1-2, with D possibly being TRBD1 (5 bases). Deletions cut 5 bases from V and 4 bases from J, with 14 bases between. The germline CDR1 and CDR2 sequences are MNHEY and SMNVEV (reference sequence). The CDR3 length is 14 residues. The CDR3 sequence is CASSTGVLSYGYTF. In DNA, the CDR3 is TGTGCCAGCAGTACGGGGGTCTTGTCCTATGGCTACACCTTC.